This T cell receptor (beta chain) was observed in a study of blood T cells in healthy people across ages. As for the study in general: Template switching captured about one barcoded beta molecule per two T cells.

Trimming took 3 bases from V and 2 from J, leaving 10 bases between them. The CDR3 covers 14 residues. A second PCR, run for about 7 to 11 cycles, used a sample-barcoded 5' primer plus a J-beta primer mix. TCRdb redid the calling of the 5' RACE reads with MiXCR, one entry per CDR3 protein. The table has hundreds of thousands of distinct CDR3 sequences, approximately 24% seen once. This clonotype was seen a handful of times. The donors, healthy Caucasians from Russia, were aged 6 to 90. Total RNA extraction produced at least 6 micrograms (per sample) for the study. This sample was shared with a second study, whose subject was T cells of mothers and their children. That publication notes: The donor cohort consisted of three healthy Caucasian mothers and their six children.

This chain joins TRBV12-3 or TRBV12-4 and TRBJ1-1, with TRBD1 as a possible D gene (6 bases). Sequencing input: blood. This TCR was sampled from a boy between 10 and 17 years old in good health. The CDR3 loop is CASSLQGKNTEAFF. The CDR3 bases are TGTGCCAGCAGTTTGCAGGGGAAAAACACTGAAGCTTTCTTT.